What follows is one T cell receptor beta chain and its context. Its antigen remains unidentified. These data belong to a study of radiotherapy plus CTLA-4 blockade in lung cancer. Overall study: 18% of patients responded objectively, and approximately 31% achieved disease control. Study findings and constraints: Among reported predictors of response, early blood T cell clone dynamics with interferon-beta performed best.

Repertoires were generated with immunoSEQ multiplex PCR, while TCRdb's copy carries only in-frame clones and drops some. Here the sample spans 32,000 or so clones, roughly 79% being singletons. The V gene lost 6 bases and the J gene lost 4 bases, with 13 bases spanning the gap. CDR1 is MNHEY, CDR2 SMNVEV, per germline (reference sequence). There are 14 residues in the CDR3. Those patients who had chemo-refractory metastatic non-small-cell lung cancer were given focal radiation along with CTLA-4 blockade through ipilimumab. The source of this sequence is a human donor with non-small cell lung cancer that progressed on radiotherapy plus ipilimumab. Sequencing used peripheral blood, obtained from a patient treated with radiotherapy plus ipilimumab. The chain combines TRBV27 with TRBJ1-5; D might be TRBD1 (6 bases). The CDR3 sequence is CASSSRGGNQPQHF. The CDR3 DNA follows: TGTGCCAGCAGCTCCAGAGGGGGTAATCAGCCCCAGCATTTT.